These 21 T cell receptor beta chains were sequenced from one sample in a study of multiple sclerosis patients with progressive multifocal leukoencephalopathy. Using immunoSEQ multiplex PCR, the repertoire was profiled, and TCRdb retains in-frame clones only, with some absent. The sample has 29,000 or so clones; roughly 89% are singletons. Time point in this sample: five to six months of natalizumab therapy. The source material was PBMCs, sampled from a patient treated with natalizumab. The source is a human donor with multiple sclerosis.

The chain links TRBV4-1 to TRBJ2-5; D call uncertain. The J call may be in error: the DNA end matches TRBJ2-7 better. CDR1 is MGHRA, CDR2 YSYEKL, per germline. This CDR3 is built from 13 residues. DNA for the CDR3: TGCGCCAGCAGCCAAGCCCAGAACTACGAGCAGTACTTC. Translation gives CASSQAQNYEQYF.

The chain uses TRBV7-9 and TRBJ2-7, with TRBD1 matching 9 bases. The trim removed 2 bases at V and 5 bases at J, leaving 7 bases unmatched. The germline V gene encodes CDR1 SEHNR and CDR2 FQNEAQ (reference sequence). The CDR3 extends over 15 amino acids. The CDR3: CASSLFRDRAHEQYF. The CDR3 nucleotides read TGTGCCAGCAGCTTATTCCGGGACAGGGCCCACGAGCAGTACTTC.

This clone has only one observation. This chain links TRBV4-3 with TRBJ2-5, with unresolved D. Near its end, the DNA agrees better with TRBJ2-7, so the J call may be wrong. The germline V gene encodes CDR1 LGHNA and CDR2 YSLEER. CDR3 length: 15 amino acids. CDR3 in DNA: TGCGCCAGCAGCCAAGAGCGTCCATCCTCCTACGAGCAGTACTTC. Protein sequence: CASSQERPSSYEQYF.

The chain recombines TRBV6-5 with TRBJ2-7; the match to TRBD1 covers 9 bases. Germline values: CDR1 MNHEY, CDR2 SVGAGI. The CDR3 has 16 amino acids. Losses at the gene ends were 0 bases for V and 3 bases for J; bases not matched to a gene: 6. The CDR3 here is CASSYSSDRGGYEQYF. The CDR3 DNA sequence: TGTGCCAGCAGTTACTCGTCGGACAGGGGTGGCTACGAGCAGTACTTC.

The chain uses TRBV10-1 and TRBJ2-1, with 9 bases lining up with TRBD1. Unmatched junction bases numbered 24, after V lost 3 bases and J lost 9 bases. This CDR3 region has 20 residues. The germline V gene encodes CDR1 WNHNN and CDR2 SYGVQD (reference sequence). CDR3 residues: CASSDRRANLPGQGHGEQFF. For the CDR3, the DNA is TGCGCCAGCAGTGACCGTCGCGCGAATCTTCCGGGACAGGGTCATGGTGAGCAGTTCTTC.

The rearrangement joins TRBV7-2 to TRBJ1-4; 10 bases align to TRBD1. Losses at the gene ends were 5 bases for V and 7 bases for J; bases not matched to a gene: 7. This CDR3 is built from 15 residues. CDR1 SGHTA and CDR2 FQGNSA come from the germline V gene. The CDR3 sequence: CASSQRQGAREKLFF. CDR3 nucleotide sequence: TGTGCCAGCAGCCAGAGACAGGGGGCGCGTGAAAAACTGTTTTTT.

The rearrangement uses TRBV28 and TRBJ1-5; TRBD1 might be the D (6 bases). Germline V CDR1 and CDR2: MDHEN, SYDVKM. Trimming took off 6 bases at V and 5 bases at J, with 14 bases between the two ends. The CDR3 loop spans 14 amino acids. CDR3 DNA sequence: TGTGCCAGCAGGACACAGGGAACAGATCAGCCCCAGCATTTT. This codes for CASRTQGTDQPQHF.

The V call is TRBV11-1, the J call TRBJ1-2; D is unclear. Trimming took off 4 bases at V and 4 bases at J, with 10 bases between the two ends. Germline assignment: CDR1 SGHAT and CDR2 FQDESV (reference sequence). The CDR3 runs to 13 residues. CDR3 sequence reads: CASSSRGGYGYTF. CDR3 nucleotide sequence: TGTGCCAGCAGCTCCCGAGGAGGCTATGGCTACACCTTC.

The CDR3 nucleotides are TGTGCCAGCAGCTTAGTATTGGGGGCAGATAGCAATCAGCCCCAGCATTTT. This encodes CASSLVLGADSNQPQHF. The chain combines TRBV7-9 with TRBJ1-5; the D gene is possibly TRBD1 (6 bases). V was pared by 1 base and J by 0 bases, with 13 bases between. The CDR3 is 17 residues long. CDR1 is SEHNR, CDR2 FQNEAQ, per germline (reference sequence).

This clone was detected once. The V gene is TRBV2, the J gene TRBJ2-1; 7 bases fit TRBD2. CDR1 is SNHLY and CDR2 is FYNNEI in the germline V gene. Unmatched junction bases numbered 14, after V lost 8 bases and J lost 10 bases. The CDR3 has 14 amino acids. The CDR3 reads CASAPLAGVGEQFF. The CDR3 region has the DNA TGTGCCAGCGCCCCCCTGGCGGGAGTTGGGGAGCAGTTCTTC.

The chain is built from TRBV12-5 and TRBJ2-5; D possibly corresponds to TRBD2 (6 bases). Looked up from germline, CDR1 is LGHNT and CDR2 is FRNRAP. The length of the CDR3 is 13 residues. V gave up 9 bases and J gave up 4 bases, with 15 bases separating them. DNA for the CDR3: TGTGCTAGCCAACCGGGAGTTCGAGAGACCCAGTACTTC. Translation: CASQPGVRETQYF. Based on the CDR3 plus reference TRBV12-5 and TRBJ2-5, the full variable domain is DARVTQTPRHKVTEMGQEVTMRCQPILGHNTVFWYRQTMMQGLELLAYFRNRAPLDDSGMPKDRFSAEMPDATLATLKIQPSEPRDSAVYFCASQPGVRETQYFGPGTRLLVL.

V and J are TRBV9 and TRBJ1-2, with unresolved D. Per germline, CDR1 SGDLS and CDR2 YYNGEE. V was clipped by 0 bases and J by 5 bases, with 14 bases between them. This CDR3 spans 15 amino acids. CDR3 residues: CASSVGTAVGYGYTF. Written as DNA, the CDR3 is TGTGCCAGCAGCGTAGGTACTGCGGTGGGGTATGGCTACACCTTC.

V and J are TRBV28 and TRBJ1-5; TRBD1 aligns across 7 bases. Per the germline V gene, CDR1 is MDHEN and CDR2 is SYDVKM. This CDR3 comprises 14 residues. With V trimmed by 5 bases and J by 6 bases, 7 bases remained unmatched. In DNA, the CDR3 is TGTGCCAGCAGTCCTCGACAGGGCGGTCAGCCCCAGCATTTT. Amino acids: CASSPRQGGQPQHF.

This clone is a singleton in its sample. The rearrangement links TRBV5-1 to TRBJ2-1; 15 bases align to TRBD2. Germline CDR1 and CDR2: SGHRS and YFSETQ. The CDR3 is 16 amino acids. The V and J ends lost 0 bases and 7 bases, in that order; junction bases with no gene match: 2. The CDR3 is CASSLDGTSGRNEQFF. The CDR3 DNA is TGCGCCAGCAGCTTGGACGGGACTAGCGGGAGGAATGAGCAGTTCTTC.

V and J are TRBV27 and TRBJ1-1; D is unresolved. Deletions cut 6 bases from V and 1 base from J, with 9 bases between. The germline V gene has CDR1 MNHEY and CDR2 SMNVEV (reference sequence). This CDR3 contains 13 residues. The CDR3 sequence: CASSATKNTEAFF. The CDR3 nucleotides are TGTGCCAGCAGCGCTACTAAGAACACTGAAGCTTTCTTT.

The rearrangement uses TRBV4-2 and TRBJ2-7; TRBD2 aligns across 7 bases. V shed 1 base, J shed 7 bases, and the junction held 13 bases outside the gene matches. Germline values: CDR1 LGHNA, CDR2 YNFKEQ. This CDR3 is 16 amino acids long. CDR3 amino acids: CASSQAPTAGVHEQYF. CDR3 DNA sequence: TGTGCCAGCAGCCAAGCTCCGACGGCGGGAGTGCATGAGCAGTACTTC.

V usage is TRBV2 and J usage is TRBJ1-6; D remains ambiguous. Trimming shortened V by 7 bases and J by 0 bases, and 10 bases separated the two germline ends. CDR3 length: 15 residues. Germline CDR1 and CDR2: SNHLY and FYNNEI. This chain's CDR3 is CASNRESSYNSPLHF. DNA of the CDR3: TGTGCCAGCAACCGGGAGTCCTCCTATAATTCACCCCTCCACTTT. Filled out from reference TRBV2 and TRBJ1-6, the complete variable domain reads EPEVTQTPSHQVTQMGQEVILRCVPISNHLYFYWYRQILGQKVEFLVSFYNNEISEKSEIFDDQFSVERPDGSNFTLKIRSTKLEDSAMYFCASNRESSYNSPLHFGNGTRLTVT.

The chain joins TRBV29-1 to TRBJ2-7, with D hard to call. This CDR3 has 12 amino acids. Between the trimmed V and J ends, which lost 4 bases and 3 bases, there was a span of 10 bases. CDR1 is SQVTM and CDR2 is ANQGSEA in the germline V gene. The CDR3 loop is CSVAVGNYEQYF. The CDR3 bases are TGCAGCGTTGCTGTAGGAAACTACGAGCAGTACTTC.

The chain joins TRBV7-8 to TRBJ1-2; D is possibly TRBD1 (5 bases). CDR3 size: 14 residues. The V end was cut by 1 base, the J end by 6 bases, with 12 bases between. From germline, CDR1 is SGHVS and CDR2 FQNEAQ. For the CDR3, the DNA is TGTGCCAGCAGCTTAGGGGGCGCCTTCAATGGCTACACCTTC. Protein sequence: CASSLGGAFNGYTF.

J is TRBJ1-2 and V is TRBV19; D is ambiguous. The CDR3 length is 14 residues. Germline assignment: CDR1 LNHDA and CDR2 SQIVND (reference sequence). The V end lost 2 bases, the J end lost 1 base, and 8 bases lay between the germline ends. The CDR3: CASSIMGNNYGYTF. In DNA, the CDR3 is TGTGCCAGTAGTATAATGGGGAATAACTATGGCTACACCTTC.

The CDR3 DNA is TGTGCCAGCAGCTACAATGACGATGGCTACACCTTC. This sequence encodes CASSYNDDGYTF. J is TRBJ1-2 and V is TRBV5-4; the D is unclear. V was pared by 3 bases and J by 6 bases, with 9 bases between. Germline V gene lookup returns CDR1 SGHNT and CDR2 YYREEE (reference sequence). This CDR3 spans 12 amino acids.